The rows below give T cell receptor beta chains drawn from one sample of a study of glioma-infiltrating T cells. TCRdb passed the multiplex PCR reads through MiXCR, listing each CDR3 protein once. The sample records 35,000 to 45,000 distinct CDR3 sequences, under 25% being singletons. Material for sequencing was glioma tissue, nonneoplastic brain tissue, or PBMCs (not recorded which). These receptors all stem from a human donor with low-grade glioma or glioblastoma, undergoing nonglioma brain surgery, or in good health (not recorded which). Both conserved end residues are part of each CDR3. The order of the fields is clone size, J gene, V gene, D gene, CDR3 protein, CDR3 DNA. D genes are given only for firm matches. Some rows mark clone size as missing; the rest say once, few, many or name a class of expanded clone.

clone size: few; J gene: TRBJ2-1; V gene: TRBV6-2/TRBV6-3; D gene: .; CDR3 protein: CASSSMVSEQFF; CDR3 DNA: TGTGCCAGCAGCTCGATGGTTTCTGAGCAGTTCTTC
clone size: many; J gene: TRBJ2-3; V gene: TRBV28; D gene: .; CDR3 protein: CASSFGGGPSDTQYF; CDR3 DNA: TGTGCCAGCAGTTTCGGTGGGGGACCTTCAGATACGCAGTATTTT
clone size: many; J gene: TRBJ2-7; V gene: TRBV20-1; D gene: .; CDR3 protein: CSARGQTYEQYF; CDR3 DNA: TGCAGTGCTAGAGGGCAGACCTACGAGCAGTACTTC
clone size: .; J gene: TRBJ2-1; V gene: TRBV9; D gene: TRBD2; CDR3 protein: CASSTSSGSFYNEQFF; CDR3 DNA: TGTGCCAGCAGCACGTCTAGCGGGAGCTTCTACAATGAGCAGTTCTTC
clone size: .; J gene: TRBJ2-3; V gene: TRBV7-9; D gene: .; CDR3 protein: CASSFDSTDTQYF; CDR3 DNA: TGTGCCAGCAGCTTTGACAGCACAGATACGCAGTATTTT
clone size: many; J gene: TRBJ2-2; V gene: TRBV14; D gene: TRBD1; CDR3 protein: CASTQGAFSTGELFF; CDR3 DNA: TGTGCCAGCACCCAGGGGGCCTTTAGCACCGGGGAGCTGTTTTTT
clone size: .; J gene: TRBJ2-3; V gene: TRBV6-5; D gene: .; CDR3 protein: CARSYEVVSGTDTQYF; CDR3 DNA: TGTGCCAGAAGTTACGAGGTGGTGTCGGGCACAGATACGCAGTATTTT
clone size: many; J gene: TRBJ2-7; V gene: TRBV19; D gene: .; CDR3 protein: CASSIDRDLSSEQYF; CDR3 DNA: TGTGCCAGTAGTATAGATCGGGACTTATCTTCCGAGCAGTACTTC
clone size: .; J gene: TRBJ1-1; V gene: TRBV7-9; D gene: .; CDR3 protein: CASVKSNTEAFF; CDR3 DNA: TGTGCCAGCGTAAAATCGAACACTGAAGCTTTCTTT
clone size: many; J gene: TRBJ2-7; V gene: TRBV28; D gene: .; CDR3 protein: CASRIAGRTPYEQYF; CDR3 DNA: TGTGCCAGCAGAATCGCGGGACGGACCCCCTACGAGCAGTACTTC
clone size: many; J gene: TRBJ2-3; V gene: TRBV28; D gene: .; CDR3 protein: CASSKLGPSRTDTQYF; CDR3 DNA: TGTGCCAGCAGTAAGTTAGGTCCAAGTCGAACAGATACGCAGTATTTT
clone size: many; J gene: TRBJ2-5; V gene: TRBV5-4; D gene: TRBD2; CDR3 protein: CASSIRTSSVRETQYF; CDR3 DNA: TGTGCCAGCAGCATTAGGACTAGCTCGGTGCGAGAGACCCAGTACTTC
clone size: .; J gene: TRBJ1-5; V gene: TRBV20-1; D gene: .; CDR3 protein: CSARDRRQFNHPQHF; CDR3 DNA: TGCAGTGCTAGAGATCGCCGACAGTTCAATCACCCCCAGCATTTT
clone size: many; J gene: TRBJ1-1; V gene: TRBV28; D gene: .; CDR3 protein: CASSSRVTEAFF; CDR3 DNA: TGTGCCAGCAGTTCCCGAGTCACTGAAGCTTTCTTT
clone size: .; J gene: TRBJ2-2; V gene: TRBV12-3/TRBV12-4; D gene: TRBD2; CDR3 protein: CASSLVSAGGASGELFF; CDR3 DNA: TGTGCCAGCAGTTTAGTCTCAGCGGGAGGGGCCTCGGGGGAGCTGTTTTTT
clone size: many; J gene: TRBJ2-7; V gene: TRBV28; D gene: TRBD1; CDR3 protein: CASRPRGRSSPYEQYF; CDR3 DNA: TGTGCCAGCAGACCCAGGGGGCGCTCCTCCCCCTACGAGCAGTACTTC
clone size: many; J gene: TRBJ2-7; V gene: TRBV20-1; D gene: TRBD1; CDR3 protein: CSAYDRADTYEQYF; CDR3 DNA: TGCAGTGCTTATGACAGGGCTGATACCTACGAGCAGTACTTC
clone size: once; J gene: TRBJ2-1; V gene: TRBV20-1; D gene: TRBD2; CDR3 protein: CSARRILATSYSEQFF; CDR3 DNA: TGCAGTGCTAGACGCATACTAGCGACCTCCTACAGTGAGCAGTTCTTC
clone size: .; J gene: TRBJ2-7; V gene: TRBV12-5; D gene: .; CDR3 protein: CASGLENRRPYEQYF; CDR3 DNA: TGTGCTAGTGGTTTAGAGAACAGGCGCCCCTACGAGCAGTACTTC
clone size: many; J gene: TRBJ2-1; V gene: TRBV20-1; D gene: TRBD2; CDR3 protein: CSARASAGADEQFF; CDR3 DNA: TGCAGTGCTAGAGCTTCAGCGGGAGCGGATGAGCAGTTCTTC
clone size: many; J gene: TRBJ2-1; V gene: TRBV7-2; D gene: .; CDR3 protein: CASSSPSVPYNEQFF; CDR3 DNA: TGTGCCAGCAGCTCCCCCTCGGTACCCTACAATGAGCAGTTCTTC
clone size: many; J gene: TRBJ2-2; V gene: TRBV24-1; D gene: .; CDR3 protein: CATSEDRGWNTGELFF; CDR3 DNA: TGTGCCACCAGTGAGGACCGGGGTTGGAACACCGGGGAGCTGTTTTTT
clone size: many; J gene: TRBJ1-1; V gene: TRBV12-3/TRBV12-4; D gene: .; CDR3 protein: CASSERAITDTEAFF; CDR3 DNA: TGTGCCAGCAGTGAACGGGCGATTACGGACACTGAAGCTTTCTTT
clone size: many; J gene: TRBJ2-5; V gene: TRBV6-6; D gene: .; CDR3 protein: CASSYKTETQYF; CDR3 DNA: TGTGCCAGCAGTTACAAAACCGAGACCCAGTACTTC
clone size: .; J gene: TRBJ1-1; V gene: TRBV14; D gene: .; CDR3 protein: CASKQSRNTEAFF; CDR3 DNA: TGTGCCAGCAAGCAGTCTAGGAACACTGAAGCTTTCTTT
clone size: many; J gene: TRBJ2-5; V gene: TRBV20-1; D gene: .; CDR3 protein: CSASPYPRAEQETQYF; CDR3 DNA: TGCAGTGCTAGTCCATACCCCCGGGCGGAACAAGAGACCCAGTACTTC
clone size: many; J gene: TRBJ2-3; V gene: TRBV27; D gene: TRBD1; CDR3 protein: CASSRGQSTDTQYF; CDR3 DNA: TGTGCCAGCAGTAGGGGACAGAGCACAGATACGCAGTATTTT
clone size: few; J gene: TRBJ2-2; V gene: TRBV29-1; D gene: TRBD2; CDR3 protein: CSVGPGSGRGSGELFF; CDR3 DNA: TGCAGCGTTGGCCCCGGAAGCGGGAGAGGATCCGGGGAGCTGTTTTTT
clone size: .; J gene: TRBJ1-1; V gene: TRBV5-5; D gene: .; CDR3 protein: CASRADRGHTEAFF; CDR3 DNA: TGTGCCAGCAGAGCTGACAGAGGGCACACTGAAGCTTTCTTT
clone size: medium-sized; J gene: TRBJ1-2; V gene: TRBV27; D gene: .; CDR3 protein: CASRSKSQGYGYTF; CDR3 DNA: TGTGCCAGCAGGTCGAAAAGTCAGGGCTATGGCTACACCTTC
clone size: .; J gene: TRBJ1-2; V gene: TRBV10-3; D gene: .; CDR3 protein: CAISEPKTGPQYCYTF; CDR3 DNA: TGTGCCATCAGTGAGCCTAAGACAGGACCTCAATATTGCTACACCTTC
clone size: .; J gene: TRBJ2-1; V gene: TRBV12-3/TRBV12-4; D gene: .; CDR3 protein: CASSLLERSPKSSYNEQFF; CDR3 DNA: TGTGCCAGCAGTTTATTAGAGAGAAGCCCAAAGAGCTCCTACAATGAGCAGTTCTTC
clone size: many; J gene: TRBJ2-2; V gene: TRBV27; D gene: .; CDR3 protein: CASSLAGPNTGELFF; CDR3 DNA: TGTGCCAGCAGTTTAGCCGGGCCGAACACCGGGGAGCTGTTTTTT
clone size: many; J gene: TRBJ1-1; V gene: TRBV28; D gene: TRBD1; CDR3 protein: CASSFPSDRGDTEAFF; CDR3 DNA: TGTGCCAGCAGTTTTCCCTCCGACAGGGGGGACACTGAAGCTTTCTTT
clone size: many; J gene: TRBJ1-5; V gene: TRBV19; D gene: .; CDR3 protein: CASSMRPNQPQHF; CDR3 DNA: TGTGCCAGTAGTATGCGACCAAATCAGCCCCAGCATTTT
clone size: many; J gene: TRBJ1-2; V gene: TRBV28; D gene: .; CDR3 protein: CASNQRSSYGYTF; CDR3 DNA: TGTGCCAGCAATCAGCGGTCGAGCTATGGCTACACCTTC
clone size: many; J gene: TRBJ2-2; V gene: TRBV7-9; D gene: .; CDR3 protein: CASSLLDTGELFF; CDR3 DNA: TGTGCCAGCAGCTTACTGGACACCGGGGAGCTGTTTTTT
clone size: few; J gene: TRBJ2-7; V gene: TRBV29-1; D gene: TRBD1; CDR3 protein: CSVSDRVSEQYF; CDR3 DNA: TGCAGCGTCTCCGACAGGGTATCCGAGCAGTACTTC
clone size: many; J gene: TRBJ2-3; V gene: TRBV7-2; D gene: TRBD2; CDR3 protein: CASSFSGRVDTQYF; CDR3 DNA: TGTGCCAGCAGCTTTAGCGGGAGGGTAGATACGCAGTATTTT
clone size: many; J gene: TRBJ1-1; V gene: TRBV4-1; D gene: TRBD1; CDR3 protein: CASSLGQGLNTEAFF; CDR3 DNA: TGCGCCAGCAGCCTCGGACAGGGGTTGAACACTGAAGCTTTCTTT
clone size: .; J gene: TRBJ1-4; V gene: TRBV19; D gene: .; CDR3 protein: CASGRINEKLFF; CDR3 DNA: TGTGCCAGTGGGCGGATTAATGAAAAACTGTTTTTT
clone size: .; J gene: TRBJ1-1; V gene: TRBV19; D gene: .; CDR3 protein: CATRRGGGDTEAFF; CDR3 DNA: TGTGCCACCCGTAGGGGGGGCGGAGACACTGAAGCTTTCTTT
clone size: many; J gene: TRBJ1-3; V gene: TRBV19; D gene: .; CDR3 protein: CASTDGPPSGNTIYF; CDR3 DNA: TGTGCCAGCACCGACGGACCGCCCTCTGGAAACACCATATATTTT
clone size: .; J gene: TRBJ1-5; V gene: TRBV27; D gene: TRBD1; CDR3 protein: CASSPQGGGNQPQHF; CDR3 DNA: TGTGCCAGCAGTCCCCAGGGGGGAGGCAATCAGCCCCAGCATTTT
clone size: many; J gene: TRBJ1-5; V gene: TRBV28; D gene: .; CDR3 protein: CASTAYGLGNQPQHF; CDR3 DNA: TGTGCCAGCACCGCTTATGGGCTGGGCAATCAGCCCCAGCATTTT
clone size: many; J gene: TRBJ2-5; V gene: TRBV12-3/TRBV12-4; D gene: .; CDR3 protein: CASSPQTDRQETQYF; CDR3 DNA: TGTGCCAGCAGTCCACAGACGGACCGGCAAGAGACCCAGTACTTC
clone size: many; J gene: TRBJ1-3; V gene: TRBV7-9; D gene: .; CDR3 protein: CASSLAQGNTIYF; CDR3 DNA: TGTGCCAGCAGCTTAGCCCAGGGAAACACCATATATTTT
clone size: few; J gene: TRBJ2-1; V gene: TRBV7-9; D gene: TRBD2; CDR3 protein: CASSLDWSGTNPASSYNEQFF; CDR3 DNA: TGTGCCAGCAGCTTAGATTGGTCCGGGACTAACCCCGCGAGCTCCTACAATGAGCAGTTCTTC
clone size: few; J gene: TRBJ2-1; V gene: TRBV19; D gene: TRBD2; CDR3 protein: CASSLFRGGATNEQFF; CDR3 DNA: TGTGCCAGTAGTCTCTTTCGGGGGGGGGCCACGAATGAGCAGTTCTTC
clone size: many; J gene: TRBJ1-1; V gene: TRBV28; D gene: .; CDR3 protein: CASSLAGGNTEAFF; CDR3 DNA: TGTGCCAGCAGTTTAGCAGGTGGGAACACTGAAGCTTTCTTT
clone size: few; J gene: TRBJ2-5; V gene: TRBV3-1; D gene: .; CDR3 protein: CASSNSGGETQYF; CDR3 DNA: TGTGCCAGCAGTAACTCGGGCGGGGAGACCCAGTACTTC
clone size: .; J gene: TRBJ1-1; V gene: TRBV20-1; D gene: TRBD1; CDR3 protein: CSAKSGTGVTEAFF; CDR3 DNA: TGCAGTGCTAAGTCCGGGACAGGGGTTACTGAAGCTTTCTTT
clone size: few; J gene: TRBJ2-7; V gene: TRBV7-9; D gene: TRBD2; CDR3 protein: CASGLSGKYYEQYF; CDR3 DNA: TGTGCCAGCGGCCTTAGCGGGAAGTACTACGAGCAGTACTTC
clone size: many; J gene: TRBJ2-3; V gene: TRBV28; D gene: .; CDR3 protein: CASSLMFDTQYF; CDR3 DNA: TGTGCCAGCAGTTTAATGTTCGATACGCAGTATTTT
clone size: .; J gene: TRBJ2-2; V gene: TRBV12-3/TRBV12-4; D gene: .; CDR3 protein: CASVSGLDANTGELFF; CDR3 DNA: TGTGCCAGTGTATCCGGACTGGACGCGAACACCGGGGAGCTGTTTTTT
clone size: medium-sized; J gene: TRBJ2-1; V gene: TRBV6-1; D gene: .; CDR3 protein: CASSEEGGAYNEQFF; CDR3 DNA: TGTGCCAGCAGTGAAGAGGGGGGGGCCTACAATGAGCAGTTCTTC
clone size: many; J gene: TRBJ1-1; V gene: TRBV28; D gene: .; CDR3 protein: CASSRYTDNPFF; CDR3 DNA: TGTGCCAGCAGCCGTTACACTGACAATCCTTTCTTT
clone size: .; J gene: TRBJ2-5; V gene: TRBV4-1; D gene: TRBD2; CDR3 protein: CASSQRQQSGVQETQYF; CDR3 DNA: TGCGCCAGCAGCCAAAGACAGCAGAGCGGGGTCCAAGAGACCCAGTACTTC